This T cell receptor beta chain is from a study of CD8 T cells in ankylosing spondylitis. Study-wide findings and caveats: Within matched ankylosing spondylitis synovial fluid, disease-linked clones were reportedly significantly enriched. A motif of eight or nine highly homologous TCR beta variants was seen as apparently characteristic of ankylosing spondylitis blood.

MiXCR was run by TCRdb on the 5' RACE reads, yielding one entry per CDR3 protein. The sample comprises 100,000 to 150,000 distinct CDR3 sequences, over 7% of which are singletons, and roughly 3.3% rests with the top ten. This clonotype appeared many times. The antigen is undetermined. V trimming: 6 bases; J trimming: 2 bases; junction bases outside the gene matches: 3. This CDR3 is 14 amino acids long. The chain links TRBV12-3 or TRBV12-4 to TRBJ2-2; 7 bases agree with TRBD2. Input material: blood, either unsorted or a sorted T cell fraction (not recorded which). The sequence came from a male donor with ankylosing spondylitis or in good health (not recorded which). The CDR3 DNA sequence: TGTGCCAGCAGAGGCGGGAGAAACACCGGGGAGCTGTTTTTT. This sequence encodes CASRGGRNTGELFF.